One sample yielded the 22 T cell receptor beta chains listed below, sequenced in a study of graft-versus-host responses after intestinal transplantation (TCRdb year 2021). The time point label, as the study defines it: cells obtained before transplantation from donor or recipient. The method behind the library was the immunoSEQ multiplex PCR assay. The immuneACCESS repertoire file appears here via TCRdb, limited to in-frame rearrangements. These files lack a portion of the clones; in checked studies, under half of the deficit traces to unresolved V genes, and the cause of the others is not known. This sample comprises about 11,000 clones, around 32% of them detected only once. The ten largest clones add up to about 2% of the sample. This sample comprised alloreactive CD4+ T cells from a mixed lymphocyte reaction culture, obtained before transplantation. In the paper's terms, the cell subset or site label means: CFSE-low proliferating T cells sorted from approximately 6-day pre-transplant mixed lymphocyte reaction (GvH or HvG direction). These receptors came from a human patient who was an organ donor for intestinal transplantation.

The genes are TRBV9 and TRBJ2-1; 9 bases fit TRBD1. The CDR3 sequence is 17 residues long. Germline CDR1 reads SGDLS; CDR2 reads YYNGEE. J was trimmed by 7 bases and V by 3 bases; bases with no gene match: 14. CDR3 amino acids: CASSALPRGTGLNEQFF. The DNA of the CDR3 is TGTGCCAGCAGCGCCCTCCCTAGAGGGACAGGGTTAAATGAGCAGTTCTTC.

The rearrangement uses TRBV5-8 and TRBJ2-7; 8 bases map to TRBD2. V lost 5 bases, J lost 7 bases, and 14 bases stayed unmatched. CDR1 and CDR2 (germline): SGHTS, YDEGEE. This CDR3 has 15 residues. The CDR3 sequence: CASSPWPSGLGEQYF. For the CDR3, the DNA is TGTGCCAGCAGTCCCTGGCCTAGCGGGTTGGGGGAGCAGTACTTC.

This clone has just a few counts. This chain uses TRBV5-4 with TRBJ2-1; TRBD2 aligns across 8 bases. The J segment lost 0 bases and the V segment lost 4 bases, leaving 12 bases of the junction unmatched. The CDR3 has 18 residues. CDR1 and CDR2 (germline): SGHNT, YYREEE (reference sequence). In DNA form, the CDR3 reads TGTGCCAGCAGCCAACAACCCCGGGGGGGCTCCTCCTACAATGAGCAGTTCTTC. Amino acid sequence: CASSQQPRGGSSYNEQFF.

This clone was observed a few times. This chain connects TRBV7-9 to TRBJ1-2; D gene uncertain. The germline V gene encodes CDR1 SEHNR and CDR2 FQNEAQ (reference sequence). The V end lost 5 bases, the J end lost 3 bases, and 13 bases lay between the germline ends. CDR3 length equals 14 residues. In DNA, the CDR3 is TGTGCCAGCAGCCTCAGGTCCCCAGACTATGGCTACACCTTC. This sequence encodes CASSLRSPDYGYTF.

The chain employs TRBV27 and TRBJ2-3, with 13 bases that match TRBD2. This CDR3 has 20 amino acids. CDR1 and CDR2 from the germline V gene are MNHEY and SMNVEV (reference sequence). V lost 5 bases to trimming and J lost 6 bases; unmatched junction nucleotides: 20. The CDR3 nucleotides are TGTGCCAGCAGTCCCTCCCCCAAACTAGCGGGGGGGCGCTTGGGGGATACGCAGTATTTT. Its protein is CASSPSPKLAGGRLGDTQYF.

This clone was seen more than once but under ten times. The chain is built from TRBV6-1 and TRBJ1-5; D is unclear. The CDR3 has 10 amino acids. The germline V gene encodes CDR1 MNHNS and CDR2 SASEGT. V was trimmed by 10 bases and J by 11 bases, leaving 12 bases between them. CDR3 DNA: TGTGCCACCCCCTTAGCGGCCCAGCATTTT. Its translation: CATPLAAQHF.

The chain is built from TRBV7-2 and TRBJ2-3; TRBD1 matches at 8 bases. V lost 4 bases and J lost 4; bases outside the gene matches: 13. CDR1 SGHTA and CDR2 FQGNSA come from the germline V gene. The CDR3 consists of 17 residues. The CDR3 DNA sequence: TGTGCCAGCAGCTCAGTAGGGGGCAGGGGGCGCGCAGATACGCAGTATTTT. Translating it yields CASSSVGGRGRADTQYF.

This clone was seen more than once but under ten times. The CDR3 here is CASSQWGGTDTQYF. CDR3 nucleotide sequence: TGTGCCAGCTCACAATGGGGGGGGACGGATACGCAGTATTTT. The chain links TRBV18 to TRBJ2-3, with 7 bases identical to TRBD2. J gave up 6 bases and V 4 bases, and 7 bases lay outside the gene matches. The CDR3 contains 14 residues. The germline gives CDR1 KGHSH, CDR2 LQKENI.

This clone has more than one count but fewer than ten. In DNA form, the CDR3 reads TGTGCCAGCAGCTTGGTAGGGACAGGGAAGAGCACTGAAGCTTTCTTT. Translated: CASSLVGTGKSTEAFF. The chain recombines TRBV5-4 with TRBJ1-1, with 9 bases identical to TRBD1. The CDR3 totals 16 residues. CDR1 is SGHNT, CDR2 YYREEE, per germline (reference sequence). V was clipped by 0 bases and J by 4 bases; unmatched bases: 7.

The rearrangement uses TRBV10-3 and TRBJ2-3; weak D call: TRBD1 (6 bases). The CDR3 loop spans 14 amino acids. Looked up from germline, CDR1 is ENHRY and CDR2 is SYGVKD. CDR3 loop: CASKDSLSTDTQYF. CDR3 coding DNA: TGTGCTAGTAAGGACAGCCTAAGCACAGATACGCAGTATTTT.

This clone was detected only a few times. The rearrangement links TRBV4-1 to TRBJ2-1; 7 bases fit TRBD2. The CDR3 is 18 residues long. V gave up 1 base and J gave up 1 base; unmatched junction bases: 10. Looked up from germline, CDR1 is MGHRA and CDR2 is YSYEKL. This CDR3 is CASSQGIRGDRSYNEQFF. DNA of the CDR3: TGCGCCAGCAGCCAAGGAATACGGGGGGATCGGTCCTACAATGAGCAGTTCTTC.

The gene calls are TRBV6-5 and TRBJ1-1; the match to TRBD1 covers 7 bases. Germline V gene data show CDR1 as MNHEY and CDR2 as SVGAGI. The CDR3 has 15 amino acids. V gave up 2 bases and J gave up 5 bases; unmatched junction bases: 8. The CDR3 region is CASSYLLRGPTEAFF. CDR3 in DNA: TGTGCCAGCAGTTACCTACTTAGGGGGCCAACTGAAGCTTTCTTT.

The rearrangement joins TRBV7-7 to TRBJ2-3; D perhaps matches TRBD2 (5 bases). CDR1 and CDR2 from the germline V gene are SSHAT and FNYEAQ (reference sequence). Deletions cut 5 bases from V and 9 bases from J, with 18 bases between. The CDR3 consists of 14 residues. DNA of the CDR3: TGTGCCAGCAGCCTCCGACGGGGTTCTTACACGCAGTATTTT. Protein: CASSLRRGSYTQYF.

V and J are TRBV5-4 and TRBJ2-3; D gene unclear. Germline CDR1 and CDR2: SGHNT and YYREEE (reference sequence). The V and J ends lost 6 bases and 2 bases respectively, with 16 bases between them. The CDR3 contains 15 residues. The CDR3 DNA is TGTGCCAGCACCCCTAGGCCGTCCCCCACAGATACGCAGTATTTT. Translation: CASTPRPSPTDTQYF.

The chain couples TRBV18 to TRBJ2-5, with D maybe TRBD1 (6 bases). V was trimmed by 3 bases and J by 2 bases, leaving 7 bases between them. The CDR3 is 13 residues long. CDR1 and CDR2 (germline): KGHSH, LQKENI. The CDR3 sequence is CASSPGQQETQYF. As DNA, the CDR3 is TGTGCCAGCTCACCCGGACAGCAAGAGACCCAGTACTTC.

A single count supports this clone. This chain joins TRBV9 and TRBJ1-1; weak D call: TRBD1 (6 bases). V was trimmed by 0 bases and J by 2 bases, leaving 14 bases between them. The CDR3 contains 16 residues. CDR1 is SGDLS and CDR2 is YYNGEE in the germline V gene. CDR3 sequence reads: CASSVEPGQYNTEAFF. In nucleotides, the CDR3 is TGTGCCAGCAGCGTAGAGCCCGGACAGTACAACACTGAAGCTTTCTTT.

The chain couples TRBV10-3 to TRBJ2-5, with a tentative D call TRBD2 (6 bases). This CDR3 has 12 residues. V was cut by 4 bases and J by 5 bases, with 8 bases left in between. The germline gives CDR1 ENHRY, CDR2 SYGVKD. The CDR3 region is CAISGGGETQYF. The DNA of the CDR3 is TGTGCCATCAGTGGGGGAGGCGAGACCCAGTACTTC.

In its sample, this clone was seen a few times. The rearrangement uses TRBV28 and TRBJ2-7; 7 positions agree with TRBD1. V gave up 5 bases and J gave up 9 bases; unmatched junction bases: 7. In germline, CDR1 is MDHEN, CDR2 SYDVKM. The CDR3 covers 12 residues. The chain's CDR3 is CASSEQGKGQYF. In DNA form, the CDR3 reads TGTGCCAGCAGTGAACAGGGGAAGGGGCAGTACTTC. The whole variable domain, remainder taken from reference TRBV28 and TRBJ2-7, is DVKVTQSSRYLVKRTGEKVFLECVQDMDHENMFWYRQDPGLGLRLIYFSYDVKMKEKGDIPEGYSVSREKKERFSLILESASTNQTSMYLCASSEQGKGQYFGPGTRLTVT.

This chain joins TRBV4-3 and TRBJ1-4; 10 bases fit TRBD1. The V and J ends lost 4 bases and 10 bases, in that order; junction bases with no gene match: 9. The CDR3 covers 15 residues. CDR1 is LGHNA, CDR2 YSLEER, per germline. The CDR3 protein is CASSPSGTGESKLFF. CDR3 DNA sequence: TGCGCCAGCAGCCCCTCCGGGACAGGGGAATCAAAACTGTTTTTT.

This clone was detected a few times. J is TRBJ1-5 and V is TRBV19; 8 bases map to TRBD1. This CDR3 region has 17 residues. Germline V gene sequence: CDR1 LNHDA, CDR2 SQIVND (reference sequence). Trimming cost V 1 base and J 1 base; bases outside gene matches: 6. CDR3 in DNA: TGTGCCAGTAGTATAGTAGGACAGGGTGGGAGCAATCAGCCCCAGCATTTT. Its protein is CASSIVGQGGSNQPQHF.

The V and J genes are TRBV4-1 and TRBJ2-7; possibly TRBD2 for D (5 bases). Trimming removed 3 bases at V and 5 bases at J, with 8 bases between. CDR1 MGHRA and CDR2 YSYEKL come from the germline V gene. The CDR3 has 12 amino acids. The CDR3 DNA is TGCGCCAGCAGCCAGTGGGGAGACGAGCAGTACTTC. Protein sequence: CASSQWGDEQYF.

This clone appeared a few times. This chain uses TRBV5-1 with TRBJ1-2, with D unresolved. The CDR3 is 14 residues long. Trimming took off 2 bases at V and 8 bases at J, with 16 bases between the two ends. CDR1 and CDR2 from the germline V gene are SGHRS and YFSETQ. The DNA for the CDR3 is TGCGCCAGCAGCTTAGGTGTGGGCACGGGGGGCTACACCTTC. Its translation is CASSLGVGTGGYTF. The full variable domain, in which reference TRBV5-1 and TRBJ1-2 provide the parts outside the CDR3, is KAGVTQTPRYLIKTRGQQVTLSCSPISGHRSVSWYQQTPGQGLQFLFEYFSETQRNKGNFPGRFSGRQFSNSRSEMNVSTLELGDSALYLCASSLGVGTGGYTFGSGTRLTVV.